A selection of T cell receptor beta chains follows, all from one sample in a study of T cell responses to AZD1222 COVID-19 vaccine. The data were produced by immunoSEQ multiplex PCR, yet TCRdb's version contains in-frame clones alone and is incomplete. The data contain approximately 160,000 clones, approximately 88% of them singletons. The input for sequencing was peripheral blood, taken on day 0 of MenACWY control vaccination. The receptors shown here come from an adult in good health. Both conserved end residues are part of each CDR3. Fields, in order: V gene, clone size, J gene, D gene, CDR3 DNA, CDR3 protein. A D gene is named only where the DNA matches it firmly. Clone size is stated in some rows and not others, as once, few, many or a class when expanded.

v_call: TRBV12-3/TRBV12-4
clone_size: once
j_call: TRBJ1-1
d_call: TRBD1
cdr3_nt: TGTGCCAGCAGCCAAGGGGGCGAGACTGAAGCTTTCTTT
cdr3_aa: CASSQGGETEAFF

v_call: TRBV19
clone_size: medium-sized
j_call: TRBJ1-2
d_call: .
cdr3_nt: TGTGCCAGTAGTATTGGGCGAGGGGCCCTGTACTACACCTTC
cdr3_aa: CASSIGRGALYYTF

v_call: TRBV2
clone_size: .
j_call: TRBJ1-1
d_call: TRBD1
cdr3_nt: TGTGCCAGCAGTGGCGCCAGGGGGACTGAAGCTTTCTTT
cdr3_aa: CASSGARGTEAFF

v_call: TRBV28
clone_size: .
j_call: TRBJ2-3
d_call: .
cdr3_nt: TGTGCCAGCACCCCAGCACTTAGCACAGATACGCAGTATTTT
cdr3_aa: CASTPALSTDTQYF

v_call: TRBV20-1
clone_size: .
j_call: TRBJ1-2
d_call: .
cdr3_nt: TGCAGTGCTAGTTGGTCGATGTATGGCTACACCTTC
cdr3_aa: CSASWSMYGYTF

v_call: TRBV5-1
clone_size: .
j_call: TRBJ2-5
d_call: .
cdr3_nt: TGCGCCAGCAGCTTGGGATACTCGAAAGAGACCCAGTACTTC
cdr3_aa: CASSLGYSKETQYF

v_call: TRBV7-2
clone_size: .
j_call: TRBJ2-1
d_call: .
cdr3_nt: TGTGCCAGCAGTATTACACGATCAAAGGGGAATGAGCAGTTCTTC
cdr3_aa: CASSITRSKGNEQFF

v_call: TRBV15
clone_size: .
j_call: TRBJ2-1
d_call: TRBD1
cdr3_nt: TGTGCCACCAGCATCACAGGGGTCAATGAGCAGTTCTTC
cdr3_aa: CATSITGVNEQFF

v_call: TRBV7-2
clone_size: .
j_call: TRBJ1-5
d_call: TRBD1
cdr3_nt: TGTGCCAGCAGCTTCCAAGGACAGGGGATTCAGCCCCAGCATTTT
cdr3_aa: CASSFQGQGIQPQHF

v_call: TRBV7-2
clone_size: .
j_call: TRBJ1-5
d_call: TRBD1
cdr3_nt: TGTGCCAGCAGCCCAACAGGGGGGAGCAATCAGCCCCAGCATTTT
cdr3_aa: CASSPTGGSNQPQHF

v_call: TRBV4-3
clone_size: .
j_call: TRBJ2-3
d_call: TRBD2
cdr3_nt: TGCGCCAGCAGCCAAGACATCCTAGCGGGGGGCCCGCCCCTGTCTAATACGCAGTATTTT
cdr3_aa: CASSQDILAGGPPLSNTQYF

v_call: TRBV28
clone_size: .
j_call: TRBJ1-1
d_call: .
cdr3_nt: TGTGCCAGCAGTTCCGGGGGCCAGAACACTGAAGCTTTCTTT
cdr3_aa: CASSSGGQNTEAFF

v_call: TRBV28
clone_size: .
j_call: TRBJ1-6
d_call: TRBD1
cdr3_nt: TGTGCCAGCAGTCCGTCCGGGACAGGGTTTTCACCCCTCCACTTT
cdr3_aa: CASSPSGTGFSPLHF

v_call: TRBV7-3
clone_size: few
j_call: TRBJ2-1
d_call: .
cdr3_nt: TGTGCCAGCAGCTTAAGACCTCCATCGTCAGGCTACGGTGAGCAGTTCTTC
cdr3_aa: CASSLRPPSSGYGEQFF

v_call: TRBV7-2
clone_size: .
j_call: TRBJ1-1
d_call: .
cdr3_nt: TGTGCCAGCAGTCATGACTCCATGAACACTGAAGCTTTCTTT
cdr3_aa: CASSHDSMNTEAFF

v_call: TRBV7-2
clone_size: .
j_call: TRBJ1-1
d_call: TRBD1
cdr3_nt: TGTGCCAGCAGCCCCGCAGCAGGGGGAGGTACTGAAGCTTTCTTT
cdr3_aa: CASSPAAGGGTEAFF

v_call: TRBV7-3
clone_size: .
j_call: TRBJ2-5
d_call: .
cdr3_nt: TGTGCCAGCAGCTTCAGGGGTGAGACCCAGTACTTC
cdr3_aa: CASSFRGETQYF

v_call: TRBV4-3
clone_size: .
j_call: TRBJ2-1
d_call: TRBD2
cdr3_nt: TGCGCCAGCAGCCAAGATGCCCTTTCGGGGGGGAACAATGAGCAGTTCTTC
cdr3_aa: CASSQDALSGGNNEQFF

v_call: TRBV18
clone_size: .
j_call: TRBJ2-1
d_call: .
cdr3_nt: TGTGCCAGCTCACCAGGGACGAACAATGAGCAGTTCTTC
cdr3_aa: CASSPGTNNEQFF

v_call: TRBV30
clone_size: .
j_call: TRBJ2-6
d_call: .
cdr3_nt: TGTGCCTCGGACAGCTTCTCTGGGGCCAACGTCCTGACTTTC
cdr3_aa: CASDSFSGANVLTF

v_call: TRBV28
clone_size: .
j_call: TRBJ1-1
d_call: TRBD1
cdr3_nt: TGTGCCAGCAGTACCCGGGGACAGGTGAACACTGAAGCTTTCTTT
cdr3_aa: CASSTRGQVNTEAFF

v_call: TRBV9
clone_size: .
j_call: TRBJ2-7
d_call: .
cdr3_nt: TGTGCCAGCAGCGCGGGCGGCTACTCCTACGAGCAGTACTTC
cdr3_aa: CASSAGGYSYEQYF

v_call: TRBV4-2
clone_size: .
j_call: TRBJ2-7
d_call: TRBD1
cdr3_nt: TGTGCCAGCAGCCAGGTTCTGCGGGGACAGGGGATTTACGAGCAGTACTTC
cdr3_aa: CASSQVLRGQGIYEQYF

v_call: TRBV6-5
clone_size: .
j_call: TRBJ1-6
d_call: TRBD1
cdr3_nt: TGTGCCAGCAGTTACCTCCGCGGACAGGGGAATTCACCCCTCCACTTT
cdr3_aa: CASSYLRGQGNSPLHF

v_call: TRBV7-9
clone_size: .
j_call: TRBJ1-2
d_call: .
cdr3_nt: TGTGCCAGCAGCCGTACTCAGGGCGAGGGGTATGGCTACACCTTC
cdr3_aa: CASSRTQGEGYGYTF

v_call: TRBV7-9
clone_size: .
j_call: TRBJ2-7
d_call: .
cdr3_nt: TGTGCCAGCAGCGGGCGGCTTGCCACGACCTACGAGCAGTACTTC
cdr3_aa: CASSGRLATTYEQYF

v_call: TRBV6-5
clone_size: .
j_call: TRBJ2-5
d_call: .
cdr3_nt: TGTGCCAGCAGTTCAATCTACCAAGAGACCCAGTACTTC
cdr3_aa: CASSSIYQETQYF